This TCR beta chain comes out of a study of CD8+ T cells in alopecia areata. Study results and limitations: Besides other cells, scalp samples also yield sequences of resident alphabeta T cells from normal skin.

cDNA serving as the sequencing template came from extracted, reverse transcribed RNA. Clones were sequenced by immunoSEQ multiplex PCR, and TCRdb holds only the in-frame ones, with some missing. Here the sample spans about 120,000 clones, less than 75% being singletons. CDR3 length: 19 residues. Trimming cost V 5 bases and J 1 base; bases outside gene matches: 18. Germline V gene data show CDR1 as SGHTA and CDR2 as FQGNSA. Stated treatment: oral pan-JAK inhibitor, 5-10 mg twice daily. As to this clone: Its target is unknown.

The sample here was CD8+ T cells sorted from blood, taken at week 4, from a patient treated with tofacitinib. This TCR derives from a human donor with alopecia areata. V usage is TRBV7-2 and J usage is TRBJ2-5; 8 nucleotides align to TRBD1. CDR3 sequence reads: CASSTRQLQGVIFQETQYF. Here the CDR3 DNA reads TGTGCCAGCAGCACACGACAACTACAGGGGGTCATATTCCAAGAGACCCAGTACTTC.